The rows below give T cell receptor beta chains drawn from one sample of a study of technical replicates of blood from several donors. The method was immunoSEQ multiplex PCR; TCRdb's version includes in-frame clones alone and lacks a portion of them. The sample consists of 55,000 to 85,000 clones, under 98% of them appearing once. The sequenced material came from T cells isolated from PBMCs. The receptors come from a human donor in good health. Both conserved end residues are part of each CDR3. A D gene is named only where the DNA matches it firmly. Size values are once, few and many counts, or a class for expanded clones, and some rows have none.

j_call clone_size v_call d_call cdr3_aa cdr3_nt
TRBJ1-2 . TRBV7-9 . CASSTREDYGYTF TGTGCCAGTTCGACTCGGGAGGACTATGGCTACACCTTC
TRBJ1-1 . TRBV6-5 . CASRMTGNTEAFF TGTGCCAGCAGAATGACAGGGAACACTGAAGCTTTCTTT
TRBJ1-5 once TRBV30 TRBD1 CAWSDGQANQPQHF TGTGCCTGGTCTGATGGACAGGCGAATCAGCCCCAGCATTTT
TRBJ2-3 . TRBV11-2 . CASSHDLLPDTQYF TGTGCCAGCAGCCATGACTTACTCCCAGATACGCAGTATTTT
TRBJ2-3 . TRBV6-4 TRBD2 CASSLAGGPIDTQYF TGTGCCAGCAGTCTGGCGGGAGGGCCTATAGATACGCAGTATTTT
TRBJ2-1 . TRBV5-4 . CASSPQRGRGDNEQFF TGTGCCAGCAGCCCCCAAAGGGGGAGGGGAGACAATGAGCAGTTCTTC
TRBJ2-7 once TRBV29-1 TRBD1 CSVGTGGNEQYF TGCAGCGTGGGGACAGGGGGCAACGAGCAGTACTTC
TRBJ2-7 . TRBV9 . CASSPNPGLRSYEQYF TGTGCCAGCAGCCCTAATCCGGGACTCCGATCCTACGAGCAGTACTTC
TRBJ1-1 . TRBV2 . CASKRVSTEAFF TGTGCCAGCAAGCGGGTATCCACTGAAGCTTTCTTT
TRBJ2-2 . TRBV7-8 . CASSSVVTGELFF TGTGCCAGCAGCTCAGTCGTCACCGGGGAGCTGTTTTTT
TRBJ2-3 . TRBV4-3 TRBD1 CASSQDGTVPTDTQYF TGCGCCAGCAGCCAAGATGGGACAGTCCCCACAGATACGCAGTATTTT
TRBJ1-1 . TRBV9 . CASSVASGAIRRGANTEAFF TGTGCCAGCAGCGTAGCATCGGGGGCGATTCGGCGGGGGGCGAACACTGAAGCTTTCTTT
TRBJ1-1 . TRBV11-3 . CASSLGRTEAFF TGTGCCAGCAGCTTAGGTCGCACTGAAGCTTTCTTT
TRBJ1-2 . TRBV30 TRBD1 CAWSVKGAGGYTF TGTGCCTGGAGTGTAAAGGGGGCGGGGGGCTACACCTTC
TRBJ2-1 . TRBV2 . CASSEARVKYNEQFF TGTGCCAGCAGTGAAGCCAGGGTGAAGTACAATGAGCAGTTCTTC
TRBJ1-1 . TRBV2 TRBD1 CARMGQTNTEAFF TGTGCCAGAATGGGACAGACGAACACTGAAGCTTTCTTT
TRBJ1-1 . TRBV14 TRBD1 CASSHPQGRNTEAFF TGTGCCAGCAGCCACCCACAGGGGCGGAACACTGAAGCTTTCTTT
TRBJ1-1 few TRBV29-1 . CSATGIGTEAFF TGCAGCGCCACAGGGATCGGGACTGAAGCTTTCTTT
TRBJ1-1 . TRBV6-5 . CASSYAGNTEAFF TGTGCCAGCAGTTACGCAGGGAACACTGAAGCTTTCTTT
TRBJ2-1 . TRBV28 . CASSVPGLYNEQFF TGTGCCAGCTCCGTCCCGGGACTGTACAATGAGCAGTTCTTC
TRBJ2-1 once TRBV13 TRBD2 CASSFKRTSGRMNEQFF TGTGCCAGCAGCTTCAAGCGGACTAGCGGGAGGATGAATGAGCAGTTCTTC
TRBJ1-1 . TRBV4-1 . CASSATDSMNTEAFF TGCGCCAGCAGCGCTACGGACAGCATGAACACTGAAGCTTTCTTT
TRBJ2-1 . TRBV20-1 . CSARGGNEQFF TGCAGTGCAAGGGGGGGCAATGAGCAGTTCTTC
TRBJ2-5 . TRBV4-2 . CASSQATSRQETQYF TGTGCCAGCAGCCAAGCCACTAGCCGCCAAGAGACCCAGTACTTC
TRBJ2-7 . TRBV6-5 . CASSSLRGNEQYF TGTGCCAGCAGTTCACTCAGGGGTAACGAGCAGTACTTC
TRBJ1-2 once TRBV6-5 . CASSYRGLNYGYTF TGTGCCAGCAGTTACAGGGGGTTAAACTATGGCTACACCTTC
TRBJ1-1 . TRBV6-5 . CASSYQTGIDTEAFF TGTGCCAGCAGTTACCAAACGGGGATTGACACTGAAGCTTTCTTT
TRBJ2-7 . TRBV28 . CASSLGTTYEQYF TGTGCCAGCAGTTTAGGGACAACCTACGAGCAGTACTTC
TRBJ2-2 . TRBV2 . CARSGVTGELFF TGTGCCCGGTCGGGGGTCACCGGGGAGCTGTTTTTT
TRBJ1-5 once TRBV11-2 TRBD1 CASSSQGADQPQHF TGTGCCAGCAGCAGCCAGGGGGCGGATCAGCCCCAGCATTTT
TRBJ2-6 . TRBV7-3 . CASSSERSSGANVLTF TGTGCCAGCAGCTCCGAACGGAGTTCTGGGGCCAACGTCCTGACTTTC
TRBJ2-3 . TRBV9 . CASGSNTQYF TGTGCCAGCGGCTCGAATACGCAGTATTTT
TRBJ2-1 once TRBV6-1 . CASSKLGGNRNEQFF TGTGCCAGCAGTAAGCTGGGCGGGAATAGAAATGAGCAGTTCTTC
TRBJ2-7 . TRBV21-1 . CASSKGQGAGYEQYF TGTGCCAGCAGCAAAGGGCAGGGGGCTGGGTACGAGCAGTACTTC
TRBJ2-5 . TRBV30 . CAFTAERGRAPSETQYF TGTGCCTTCACAGCGGAAAGGGGGAGGGCCCCCTCAGAGACCCAGTACTTC
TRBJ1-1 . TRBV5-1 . CASSLALRGPADTEAFF TGCGCCAGCAGCTTGGCCCTGCGCGGTCCTGCTGACACTGAAGCTTTCTTT
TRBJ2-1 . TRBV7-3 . CASSPRRGSYNEQFF TGTGCCAGCAGCCCCCGGAGGGGCTCCTACAATGAGCAGTTCTTC
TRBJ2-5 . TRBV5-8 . CASSLPLGPPETQYF TGTGCCAGCAGCTTGCCGCTAGGCCCCCCGGAGACCCAGTACTTC
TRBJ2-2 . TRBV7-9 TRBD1 CASSSGTGNPGELFF TGTGCCAGCAGCTCCGGGACAGGGAATCCCGGGGAGCTGTTTTTT
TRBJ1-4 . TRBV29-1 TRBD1 CSARPGGAREKLFF TGCAGCGCCCGGCCAGGGGGCGCTCGTGAAAAACTGTTTTTT
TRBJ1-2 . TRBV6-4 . CASSDLGGYGYTF TGTGCCAGCAGTGACCTCGGAGGATATGGCTACACCTTC
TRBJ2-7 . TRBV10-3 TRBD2 CAISSGGRDTEQYF TGTGCCATCAGCTCAGGCGGGAGAGACACCGAGCAGTACTTC
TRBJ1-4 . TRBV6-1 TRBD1 CASSWGQGNEKLFF TGTGCCAGCAGTTGGGGACAGGGGAATGAAAAACTGTTTTTT
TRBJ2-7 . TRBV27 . CASSLARWSYEQYF TGTGCCAGCAGCCTAGCGAGATGGTCCTACGAGCAGTACTTC
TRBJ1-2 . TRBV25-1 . CASSAGLNYGYTF TGTGCCAGCAGTGCAGGGCTTAACTATGGCTACACCTTC
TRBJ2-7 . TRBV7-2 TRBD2 CASSSLAGGSGEQYF TGTGCCAGCAGCTCTTTAGCGGGAGGGTCCGGGGAGCAGTACTTC
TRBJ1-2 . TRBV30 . CAWSVVGVYGYTF TGTGCCTGGAGTGTAGTAGGGGTCTATGGCTACACCTTC
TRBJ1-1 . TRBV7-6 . CASSLRSPSTEAFF TGTGCCAGCAGCCTAAGAAGCCCTTCCACTGAAGCTTTCTTT
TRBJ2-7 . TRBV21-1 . CASTRRDRGQNEQYF TGTGCCAGCACGCGCCGGGACAGGGGACAAAACGAGCAGTACTTC
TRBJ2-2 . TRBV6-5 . CASSGGAAITGELFF TGTGCCAGCAGTGGTGGGGCCGCGATCACCGGGGAGCTGTTTTTT
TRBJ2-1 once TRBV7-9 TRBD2 CASSLAGRAADEQFF TGTGCCAGCAGCTTAGCTGGGAGGGCCGCGGATGAGCAGTTCTTC
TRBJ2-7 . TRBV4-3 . CASSQDTGYYEQYF TGCGCCAGCAGCCAAGATACAGGGTACTACGAGCAGTACTTC
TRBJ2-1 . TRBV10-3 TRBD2 CAISEIGLAGGRDEQFF TGTGCCATCAGCGAAATCGGACTAGCGGGAGGGCGGGATGAGCAGTTCTTC
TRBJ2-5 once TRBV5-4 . CASSGQGEETQYF TGTGCCAGTTCCGGGCAGGGCGAAGAGACCCAGTACTTC
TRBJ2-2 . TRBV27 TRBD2 CASRPGGAGELFF TGTGCCAGCCGGCCCGGGGGGGCCGGGGAGCTGTTTTTT